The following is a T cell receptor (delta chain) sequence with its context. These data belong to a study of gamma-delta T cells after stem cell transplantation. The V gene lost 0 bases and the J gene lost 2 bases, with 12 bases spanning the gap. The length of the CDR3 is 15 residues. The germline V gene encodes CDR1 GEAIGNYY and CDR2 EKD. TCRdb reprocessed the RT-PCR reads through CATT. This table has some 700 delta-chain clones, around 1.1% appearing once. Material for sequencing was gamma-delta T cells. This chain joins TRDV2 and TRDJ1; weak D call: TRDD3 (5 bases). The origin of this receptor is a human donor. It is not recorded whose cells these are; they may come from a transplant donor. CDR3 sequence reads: CACDTVGIETDKLIF. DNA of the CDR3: TGTGCCTGTGACACCGTAGGGATCGAAACCGATAAACTCATCTTT.